Listed below are T cell receptor beta chains from one sample, sequenced in a study of brain metastases from non-small cell lung cancer. TCRdb keeps only in-frame clones here, not all; method: immunoSEQ multiplex PCR. The data hold several thousand clones, with roughly 80% observed a single time. The sample taken for sequencing was primary lung tumor tissue. The receptors were sampled from a donor aged 40 or older with non-small cell lung cancer. The CDR3 runs from the conserved cysteine through the conserved F or W.

>TRBV2
CASRGTANEQFF
>TRBV7-9
CASSLGGTYSGNTIYF
>TRBV28
CASRGQNYGYTF
>TRBV10-3
CAISGPNSGNTIYF
>TRBV7-6
CASSLDTGLSYEQYF
>TRBV27
CASWGRGSYNEQFF
>TRBV29-1
CSVEDTDRGRAFF
>TRBV20-1
CSALTGEAFF
>TRBV3-1/TRBV3-2
CASSRLLGEQFF
>TRBV2
CASSYNGELFF
>TRBV2
CASSEQQETQYF
>TRBV7-9
CASSLGAAGRQAFF
>TRBV27
CASSLSRRYEQYF
>TRBV7-8
CASSSITRGRLQETQYF
>TRBV7-2
CVSSLVKRDEQYF
>TRBV7-2
CASSLGLGTGGTNEQFF
>TRBV11-3
CASSLGTSGGGTDTQYF
>TRBV7-8
CASSLDVGGNGYTF
>TRBV10-1
CASSEGRRGNTDTQYF
>TRBV7-2
CASSLSGIYEQYF
>TRBV10-2
CASTYREYTEAFF
>TRBV2
CASSYTGEASYGYTF
>TRBV15
CATSRDLPGGNEQFF
>TRBV11-3
CASSSDNEQFF
>TRBV30
CAWSAGVTNTGELFF